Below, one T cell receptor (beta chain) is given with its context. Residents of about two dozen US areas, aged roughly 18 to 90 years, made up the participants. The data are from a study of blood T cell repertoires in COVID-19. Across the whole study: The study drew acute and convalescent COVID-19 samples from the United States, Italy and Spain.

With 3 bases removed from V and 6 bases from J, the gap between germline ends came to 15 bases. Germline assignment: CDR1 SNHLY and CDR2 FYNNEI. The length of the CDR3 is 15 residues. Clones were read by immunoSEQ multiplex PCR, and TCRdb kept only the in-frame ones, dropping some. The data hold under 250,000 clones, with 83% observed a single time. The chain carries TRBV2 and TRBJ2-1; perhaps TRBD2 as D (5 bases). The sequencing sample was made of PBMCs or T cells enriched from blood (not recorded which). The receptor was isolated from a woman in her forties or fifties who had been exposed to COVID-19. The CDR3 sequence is CASSDSGFHGNEQFF. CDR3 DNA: TGTGCCAGCAGTGATTCGGGGTTTCACGGCAATGAGCAGTTCTTC.